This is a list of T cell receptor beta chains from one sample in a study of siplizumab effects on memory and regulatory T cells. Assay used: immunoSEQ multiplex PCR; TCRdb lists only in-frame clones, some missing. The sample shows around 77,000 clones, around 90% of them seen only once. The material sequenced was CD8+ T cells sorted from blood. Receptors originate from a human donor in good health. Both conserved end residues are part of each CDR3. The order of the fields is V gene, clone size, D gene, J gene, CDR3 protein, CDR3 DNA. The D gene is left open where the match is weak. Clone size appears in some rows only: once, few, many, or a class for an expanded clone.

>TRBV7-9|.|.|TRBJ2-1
CASSNPGSTYNEQFF
TGTGCCAGCAGCAATCCAGGTTCCACATACAATGAGCAGTTCTTC
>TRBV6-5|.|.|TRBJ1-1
CASSYEGFSNTEAFF
TGTGCCAGCAGTTACGAAGGTTTTTCGAACACTGAAGCTTTCTTT
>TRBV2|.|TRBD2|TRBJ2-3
CASSAPLAGEVDTQYF
TGTGCCAGCAGTGCCCCGCTAGCGGGGGAGGTTGATACGCAGTATTTT
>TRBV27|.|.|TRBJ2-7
CASSLGGGGPYEQYF
TGTGCCAGCAGTTTAGGGGGCGGGGGTCCGTACGAGCAGTACTTC
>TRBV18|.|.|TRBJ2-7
CASSPVSWDEQYF
TGTGCCAGCTCACCGGTATCCTGGGACGAGCAGTACTTC
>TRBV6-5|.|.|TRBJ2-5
CASSIPGAGETQYF
TGTGCCAGCAGTATACCAGGGGCCGGGGAGACCCAGTACTTC
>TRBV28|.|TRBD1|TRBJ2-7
CASRRTGGTGEQYF
TGTGCCAGCAGGAGGACAGGGGGGACTGGGGAGCAGTACTTC
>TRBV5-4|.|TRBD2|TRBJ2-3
CASMGGETTDTQYF
TGTGCCAGCATGGGAGGGGAGACAACAGATACGCAGTATTTT
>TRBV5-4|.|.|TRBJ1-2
CASSLKGSYGYTF
TGTGCCAGCAGCTTGAAGGGGAGCTATGGCTACACCTTC
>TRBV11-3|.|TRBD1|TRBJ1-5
CASSLGTGDQPQHF
TGTGCCAGCAGCTTGGGGACAGGGGACCAGCCCCAGCATTTT
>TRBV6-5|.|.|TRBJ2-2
CASSLSANTGELFF
TGTGCCAGCAGTCTGTCAGCGAACACCGGGGAGCTGTTTTTT
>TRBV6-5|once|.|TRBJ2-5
CASSYHGAETQYF
TGTGCCAGCAGTTACCACGGGGCAGAGACCCAGTACTTC
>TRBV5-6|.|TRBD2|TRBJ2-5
CASSFRGGWNEETQYF
TGTGCCAGCAGCTTTCGCGGGGGATGGAATGAAGAGACCCAGTACTTC
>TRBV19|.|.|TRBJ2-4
CASSLPYGLAKNIQYF
TGTGCCAGTAGTCTACCATACGGGCTTGCCAAAAACATTCAGTACTTC
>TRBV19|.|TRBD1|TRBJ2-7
CASSMTGGSYEQYF
TGTGCCAGTAGTATGACAGGGGGCTCCTACGAGCAGTACTTC
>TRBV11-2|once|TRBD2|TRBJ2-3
CASIPGSSGRGVVQYF
TGTGCCAGCATCCCCGGCTCTAGCGGGAGGGGGGTGGTGCAGTATTTT
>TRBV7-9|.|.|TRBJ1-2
CASSLAFRGGYTF
TGTGCCAGCAGCTTAGCGTTCCGGGGGGGCTACACCTTC
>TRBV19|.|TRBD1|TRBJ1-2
CASSLTGGTNGYTF
TGTGCCAGTAGCCTGACAGGGGGCACAAATGGCTACACCTTC
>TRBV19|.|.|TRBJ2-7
CASSILAGKANEQYF
TGTGCCAGTAGTATCTTGGCAGGGAAGGCAAACGAGCAGTACTTC
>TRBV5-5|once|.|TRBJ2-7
CASTYGATVFYEQYF
TGTGCCAGCACCTATGGTGCAACGGTTTTCTACGAGCAGTACTTC
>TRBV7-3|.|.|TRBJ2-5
CASRLTEQETQYF
TGTGCCAGCAGGCTGACCGAACAAGAGACCCAGTACTTC
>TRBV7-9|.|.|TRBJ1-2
CASSLGLSNYGYTF
TGTGCCAGCAGCTTGGGACTCTCCAACTATGGCTACACCTTC
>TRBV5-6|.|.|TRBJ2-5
CASSQWGRQETQYF
TGTGCCAGCAGCCAGTGGGGTCGTCAAGAGACCCAGTACTTC
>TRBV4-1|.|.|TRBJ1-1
CASSQVRAGNTEAFF
TGCGCCAGCAGCCAAGTCCGAGCAGGGAACACTGAAGCTTTCTTT
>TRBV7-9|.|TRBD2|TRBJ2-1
CASSGTRGGPYNEQFF
TGTGCCAGCAGCGGGACTAGAGGGGGGCCCTACAATGAGCAGTTCTTC
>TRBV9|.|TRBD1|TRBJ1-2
CASSQTGGADYGYTF
TGTGCCAGCAGCCAAACAGGGGGCGCGGACTATGGCTACACCTTC
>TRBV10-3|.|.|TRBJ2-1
CASSSGSYNEQFF
TGTGCCTCCTCGTCGGGGTCCTACAATGAGCAGTTCTTC
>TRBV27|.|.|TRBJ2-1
CASSFIQVALSYNEQFF
TGTGCCAGCAGTTTCATCCAGGTTGCCCTCTCCTACAATGAGCAGTTCTTC
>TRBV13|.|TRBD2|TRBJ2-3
CASSLGQEREWWADTQYF
TGTGCCAGCAGCTTAGGCCAGGAGCGGGAGTGGTGGGCAGATACGCAGTATTTT
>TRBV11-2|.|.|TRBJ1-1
CASSLGGPEGAFF
TGTGCCAGCAGCTTAGGTGGTCCCGAGGGAGCTTTCTTT
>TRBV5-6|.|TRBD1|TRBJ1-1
CASSLGDRVMNTEAFF
TGTGCCAGCAGCTTGGGGGACAGGGTGATGAACACTGAAGCTTTCTTT
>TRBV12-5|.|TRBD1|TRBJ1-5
CASGSGTGIQSNQPQHF
TGTGCTAGTGGGTCCGGGACAGGGATCCAGAGCAATCAGCCCCAGCATTTT
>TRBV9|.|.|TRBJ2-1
CASSVVSSNEQFF
TGTGCCAGCAGCGTAGTATCCTCCAATGAGCAGTTCTTC